The entry below describes one T cell receptor beta chain. Its antigen remains unidentified. The junction differs from germline at one of its ends, possibly a read error. This record belongs to a study of cytomegalovirus exposure and HLA in healthy donors. Overall study findings and caveats: Several of the most significant clusters appeared linked to common viral pathogens, based on a later analysis.

Vbeta (60) and Jbeta (13) primers were used in the PCR. Sequenced by immunoSEQ multiplex PCR; TCRdb stores in-frame clones only, minus some. The sample carries approximately 90,000 clones, 70% to 80% recorded once. The CDR3 length is 14 residues. The germline V gene has CDR1 MNHEY and CDR2 SVGAGI. This TCR derives from a man aged 30 to 39 in good health and CMV-seronegative. V usage is TRBV6-5 and J usage is TRBJ1-5; 10 nucleotides agree with TRBD1. The material sequenced was PBMCs. The CDR3 sequence is CASSYGTGAQPRHF. Written as DNA, the CDR3 is TGTGCCAGCAGTTACGGGACAGGGGCCCAGCCCCGGCATTTT.